This is a list of T cell receptor beta chains from one sample in a study of blood T cells in healthy people across ages. TCRdb processed the 5' RACE reads anew with MiXCR; each CDR3 protein has one entry. Of 1,800,000 or so distinct CDR3 sequences in the sample, approximately 39% were seen once. Sequences were obtained from blood. These receptors were obtained from a human donor in good health. Both conserved end residues are part of each CDR3. The D gene is left open where the match is weak. A clone size is listed for some rows: how often the clone was seen (once, few, many), or a class if it is expanded.

d_gene: TRBD1; j_gene: TRBJ1-2; abundance: many; v_gene: TRBV12-3/TRBV12-4; CDR3nt: TGTGCCAGCAGTTTTGGACAGGGAGGCGGCTACACCTTC; CDR3aa: CASSFGQGGGYTF
d_gene: .; j_gene: TRBJ1-2; abundance: few; v_gene: TRBV5-1; CDR3nt: TGCGCCAGCAGCTTTGCCGAAGAGGGCTACACCTTC; CDR3aa: CASSFAEEGYTF
d_gene: TRBD1; j_gene: TRBJ2-7; abundance: .; v_gene: TRBV5-1; CDR3nt: TGTGCCAGCAGTCGGACAGGGTCGGGATCCTACGAGCAGTACTTC; CDR3aa: CASSRTGSGSYEQYF
d_gene: .; j_gene: TRBJ2-1; abundance: .; v_gene: TRBV7-9; CDR3nt: TGTGCCAGCAGCTGGGAGGTGGGACCCTCGGTAAATGAGCAGTTCTTC; CDR3aa: CASSWEVGPSVNEQFF
d_gene: .; j_gene: TRBJ1-5; abundance: .; v_gene: TRBV5-5; CDR3nt: TGTGCCAGCAGCTTAAGTATACGGGGGCAGAGAAATCAGCCCCAGCATTTT; CDR3aa: CASSLSIRGQRNQPQHF
d_gene: .; j_gene: TRBJ2-3; abundance: .; v_gene: TRBV6-5; CDR3nt: TGTGCCAGCACAGTCAGGGGGGCAGAGAGCACAGATACGCAGTATTTT; CDR3aa: CASTVRGAESTDTQYF
d_gene: TRBD2; j_gene: TRBJ2-7; abundance: many; v_gene: TRBV20-1; CDR3nt: TGCAGTGCTAGAGGGAGTAGCGGGGGGTCATACGAGCAGTACTTC; CDR3aa: CSARGSSGGSYEQYF
d_gene: .; j_gene: TRBJ1-6; abundance: few; v_gene: TRBV12-3/TRBV12-4; CDR3nt: TGTGCCAGCAGTTTAAGGGCAGGAAATTCACCCCTCCACTTT; CDR3aa: CASSLRAGNSPLHF
d_gene: TRBD2; j_gene: TRBJ2-7; abundance: .; v_gene: TRBV5-1; CDR3nt: TGCGCCAGCAGCTATCTTCCAAGCGGGGGCCCCTCCTACGAGCAGTACTTC; CDR3aa: CASSYLPSGGPSYEQYF
d_gene: .; j_gene: TRBJ1-2; abundance: few; v_gene: TRBV6-5; CDR3nt: TGTGCCAGCAGTTACTCCCGACGGGTCCTATGGGGCTACACCTTC; CDR3aa: CASSYSRRVLWGYTF
d_gene: .; j_gene: TRBJ1-1; abundance: .; v_gene: TRBV9; CDR3nt: TGTGCCAGCAGCCCGCATGATATGAACACTGAAGCTTTCTTT; CDR3aa: CASSPHDMNTEAFF
d_gene: TRBD1; j_gene: TRBJ2-5; abundance: few; v_gene: TRBV20-1; CDR3nt: TGCAGTGCTACCCGGACAGGGGTAAAGACCCAGTACTTC; CDR3aa: CSATRTGVKTQYF